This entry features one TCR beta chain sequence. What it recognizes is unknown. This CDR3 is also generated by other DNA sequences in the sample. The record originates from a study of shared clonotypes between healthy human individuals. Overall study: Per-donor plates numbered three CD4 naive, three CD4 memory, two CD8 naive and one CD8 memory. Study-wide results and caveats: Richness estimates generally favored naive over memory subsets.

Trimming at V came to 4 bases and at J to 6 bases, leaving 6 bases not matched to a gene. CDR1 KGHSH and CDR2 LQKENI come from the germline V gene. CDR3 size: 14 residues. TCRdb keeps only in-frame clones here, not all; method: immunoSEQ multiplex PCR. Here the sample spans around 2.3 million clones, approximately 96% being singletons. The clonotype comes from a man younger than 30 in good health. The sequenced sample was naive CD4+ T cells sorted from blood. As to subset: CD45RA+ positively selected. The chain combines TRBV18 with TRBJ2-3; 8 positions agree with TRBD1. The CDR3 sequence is CASSRQGLADTQYF. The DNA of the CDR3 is TGTGCCAGCTCACGACAGGGGCTGGCGGATACGCAGTATTTT. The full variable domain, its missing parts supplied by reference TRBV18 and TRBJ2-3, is NAGVMQNPRHLVRRRGQEARLRCSPMKGHSHVYWYRQLPEEGLKFMVYLQKENIIDESGMPKERFSAEFPKEGPSILRIQQVVRGDSAAYFCASSRQGLADTQYFGPGTRLTVL.